The clone carrying this TCR beta chain is medium-sized. Distinct nucleotide sequences in the sample also encode this CDR3. CDR3 length equals 14 residues. V was trimmed by 6 bases and J by 1 base, leaving 12 bases between them. The V gene's germline CDR1 is SGDLS and CDR2 YYNGEE. These data originate in a study of control samples from healthy donors and cancer patients. The protocol was immunoSEQ multiplex PCR, while the TCRdb copy is restricted to in-frame clones and leaves out a portion. The table shows tens of thousands of clones, with over 65% occurring only once. Sequenced material: formalin-fixed, paraffin-embedded tissue. The rearrangement links TRBV9 to TRBJ2-3; weak D call: TRBD2 (5 bases). The sequence was collected from a male donor with melanoma. The CDR3 DNA follows: TGTGCCAGCACCCCGGTCGGGGGCACAGATACGCAGTATTTT. Its protein is CASTPVGGTDTQYF.